The clone carrying this TCR beta chain showed up just once. The antigen is unknown. The same CDR3 can be traced to other DNA sequences in this sample. Repertoires were generated with immunoSEQ multiplex PCR, while TCRdb's copy carries only in-frame clones and drops some. Here the sample spans some 1,400,000 clones, approximately 97% being singletons. These data originate in a study of shared clonotypes between healthy human individuals. A split of CD4+ cells into CD45RA+ naive and CD45RA-negative memory subsets was performed. Study observations and caveats: Sampling was confined to blood; repertoires within tissues likely differ. Naive subsets tended to show greater estimated richness than memory subsets.

CDR1 is MNHEY and CDR2 is SMNVEV in the germline V gene (reference sequence). The CDR3 length is 14 residues. V lost 5 bases, J lost 0 bases, and 3 bases stayed unmatched. This clonotype was obtained from a man aged 30 to 39 in good health. The rearrangement uses TRBV27 and TRBJ2-7; 8 nucleotides match TRBD1. Sequenced input: naive CD4+ T cells sorted from blood. Stated subset: CD45RA+ positively selected. CDR3 coding DNA: TGTGCCAGCAGTAGGACAGGGACCTCCTACGAGCAGTACTTC. Translating gives CASSRTGTSYEQYF.